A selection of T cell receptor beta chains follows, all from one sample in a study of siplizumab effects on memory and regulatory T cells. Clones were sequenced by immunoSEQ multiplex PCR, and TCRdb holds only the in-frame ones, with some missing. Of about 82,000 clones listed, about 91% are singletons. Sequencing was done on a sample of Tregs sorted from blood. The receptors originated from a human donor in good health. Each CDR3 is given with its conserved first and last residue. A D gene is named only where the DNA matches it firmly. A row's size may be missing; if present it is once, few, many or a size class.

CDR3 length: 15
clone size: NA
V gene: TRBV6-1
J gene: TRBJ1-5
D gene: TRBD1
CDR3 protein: CASSDEDRANQPQHF
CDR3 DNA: TGTGCCAGCAGCGATGAGGACAGGGCCAATCAGCCCCAGCATTTT

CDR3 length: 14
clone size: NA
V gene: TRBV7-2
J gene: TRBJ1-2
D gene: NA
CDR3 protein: CASSLGLANYGYTF
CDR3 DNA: TGTGCCAGCAGCTTAGGTTTGGCTAACTATGGCTACACCTTC

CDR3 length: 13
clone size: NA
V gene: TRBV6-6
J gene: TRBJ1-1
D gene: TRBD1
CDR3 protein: CASRLDRGIEAFF
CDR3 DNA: TGTGCCAGCAGACTCGACAGGGGCATAGAAGCTTTCTTT

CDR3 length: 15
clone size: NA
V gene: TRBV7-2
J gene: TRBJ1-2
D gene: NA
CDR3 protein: CASSLEAGPRWGYTF
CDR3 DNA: TGTGCCAGCAGCTTAGAAGCAGGGCCGAGGTGGGGCTACACCTTC

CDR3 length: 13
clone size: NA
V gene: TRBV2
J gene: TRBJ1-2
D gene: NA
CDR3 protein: CASTRAGDYGYTF
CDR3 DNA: TGTGCCAGCACTCGAGCAGGGGACTATGGCTACACCTTC

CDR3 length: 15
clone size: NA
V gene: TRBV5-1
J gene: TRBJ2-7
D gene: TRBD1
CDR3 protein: CASSLGQGTSYEQYF
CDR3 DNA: TGCGCCAGCAGCTTAGGACAGGGGACTTCCTACGAGCAGTACTTC

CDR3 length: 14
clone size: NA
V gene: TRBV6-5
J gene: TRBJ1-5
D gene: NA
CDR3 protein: CASSYSYGRQPQHF
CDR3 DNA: TGTGCCAGCAGTTACTCGTACGGGCGTCAGCCCCAGCATTTT

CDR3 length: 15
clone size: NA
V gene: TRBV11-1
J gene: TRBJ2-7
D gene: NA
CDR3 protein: CASSLAGAGGYEQYF
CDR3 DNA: TGTGCCAGCAGCTTAGCAGGGGCTGGAGGGTACGAGCAGTACTTC

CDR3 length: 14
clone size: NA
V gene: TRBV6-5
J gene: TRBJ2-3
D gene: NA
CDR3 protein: CASSYSTGADTQYF
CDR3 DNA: TGTGCCAGCAGTTACTCGACAGGTGCAGATACGCAGTATTTT

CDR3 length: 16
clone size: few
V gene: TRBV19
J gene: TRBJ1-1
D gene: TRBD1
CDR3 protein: CASSFRDRGRNTEAFF
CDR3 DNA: TGTGCCAGTAGTTTCCGGGACAGGGGGCGAAACACTGAAGCTTTCTTT

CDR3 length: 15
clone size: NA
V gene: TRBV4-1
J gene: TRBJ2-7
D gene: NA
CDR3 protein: CASRLVILGPYEQYF
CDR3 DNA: TGCGCCAGCAGGTTAGTGATTCTGGGACCCTACGAGCAGTACTTC

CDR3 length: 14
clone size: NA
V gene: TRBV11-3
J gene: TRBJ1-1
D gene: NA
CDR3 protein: CASSPRGLNTEAFF
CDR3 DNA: TGTGCCAGCAGCCCCCGCGGGTTGAACACTGAAGCTTTCTTT

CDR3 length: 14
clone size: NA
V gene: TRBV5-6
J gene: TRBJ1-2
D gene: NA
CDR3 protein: CASSLEGQPYGYTF
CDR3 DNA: TGTGCCAGCAGCTTGGAAGGGCAGCCCTATGGCTACACCTTC

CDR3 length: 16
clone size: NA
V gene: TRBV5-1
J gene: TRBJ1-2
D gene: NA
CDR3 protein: CASSLVGGVTNYGYTF
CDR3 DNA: TGCGCCAGCAGCTTGGTGGGGGGAGTGACTAACTATGGCTACACCTTC

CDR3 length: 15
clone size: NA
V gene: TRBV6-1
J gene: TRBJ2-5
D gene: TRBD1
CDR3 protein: CASSEGGQGGETQYF
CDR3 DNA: TGTGCCAGCAGTGAAGGGGGACAGGGAGGAGAGACCCAGTACTTC

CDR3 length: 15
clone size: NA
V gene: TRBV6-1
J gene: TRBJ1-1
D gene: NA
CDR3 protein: CASSEAVKGNTEAFF
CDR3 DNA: TGTGCCAGCAGTGAAGCGGTAAAGGGAAACACTGAAGCTTTCTTT

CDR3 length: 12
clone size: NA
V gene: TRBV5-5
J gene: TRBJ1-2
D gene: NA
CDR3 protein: CASSLSGYGYTF
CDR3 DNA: TGTGCCAGCAGCTTGTCGGGCTATGGCTACACCTTC

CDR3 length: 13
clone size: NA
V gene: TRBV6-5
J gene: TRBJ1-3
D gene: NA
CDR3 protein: CASIQGTGNTIYF
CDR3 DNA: TGTGCCAGCATCCAGGGAACTGGAAACACCATATATTTT

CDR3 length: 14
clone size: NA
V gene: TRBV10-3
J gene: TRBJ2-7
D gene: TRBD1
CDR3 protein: CAISESGQGYEQYF
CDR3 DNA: TGTGCCATCAGTGAGTCGGGACAGGGATACGAGCAGTACTTC

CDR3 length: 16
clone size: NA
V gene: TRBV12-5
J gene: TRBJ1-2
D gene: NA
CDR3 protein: CASGLGTGISNYGYTF
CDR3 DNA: TGTGCTAGTGGTTTGGGCACGGGTATTTCTAACTATGGCTACACCTTC

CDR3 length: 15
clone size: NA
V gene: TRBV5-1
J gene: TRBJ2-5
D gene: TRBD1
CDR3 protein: CASRGDRKAQETQYF
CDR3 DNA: TGCGCCAGCAGGGGGGACAGGAAGGCGCAAGAGACCCAGTACTTC

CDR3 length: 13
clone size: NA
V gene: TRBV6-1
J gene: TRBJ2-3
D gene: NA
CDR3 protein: CASSGSGTDTQYF
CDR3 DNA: TGTGCCAGCAGCGGGTCCGGCACAGATACGCAGTATTTT

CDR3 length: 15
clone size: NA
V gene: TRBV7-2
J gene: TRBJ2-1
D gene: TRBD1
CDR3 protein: CASSLWDRAHNEQFF
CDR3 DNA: TGTGCCAGCAGCTTATGGGACAGGGCACACAATGAGCAGTTCTTC

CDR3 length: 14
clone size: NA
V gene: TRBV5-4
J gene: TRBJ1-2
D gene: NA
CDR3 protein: CASSWGTTNYGYTF
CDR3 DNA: TGTGCCAGCAGCTGGGGGACAACCAACTATGGCTACACCTTC

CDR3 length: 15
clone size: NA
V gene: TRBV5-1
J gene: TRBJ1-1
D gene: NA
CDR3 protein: CASSLAPGMNTEAFF
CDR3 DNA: TGCGCCAGCAGCTTGGCCCCCGGGATGAACACTGAAGCTTTCTTT

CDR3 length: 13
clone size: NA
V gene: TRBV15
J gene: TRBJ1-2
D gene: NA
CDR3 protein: CATSRDRGRGYTF
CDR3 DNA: TGTGCCACCAGCAGAGATCGGGGGCGGGGCTACACCTTC

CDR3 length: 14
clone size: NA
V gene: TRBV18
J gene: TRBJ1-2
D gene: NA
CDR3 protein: CASSPLTVNYGYTF
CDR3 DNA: TGTGCCAGCTCACCCCTAACAGTTAACTATGGCTACACCTTC

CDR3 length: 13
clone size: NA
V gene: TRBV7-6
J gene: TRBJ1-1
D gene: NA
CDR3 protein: CASSSGGPTEAFF
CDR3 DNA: TGTGCCAGCAGCTCCGGAGGGCCCACTGAAGCTTTCTTT

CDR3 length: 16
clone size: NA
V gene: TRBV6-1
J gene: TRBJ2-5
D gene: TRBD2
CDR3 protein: CASSALLAGGQETQYF
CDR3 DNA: TGTGCCAGCAGTGCCCTACTAGCGGGGGGGCAAGAGACCCAGTACTTC

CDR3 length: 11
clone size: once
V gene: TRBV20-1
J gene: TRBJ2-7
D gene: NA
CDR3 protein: CSGGEPYEQYF
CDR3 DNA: TGCAGTGGCGGGGAGCCCTACGAGCAGTACTTC

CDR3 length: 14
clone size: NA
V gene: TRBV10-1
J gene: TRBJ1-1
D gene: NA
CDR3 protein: CASSRGGSNTEAFF
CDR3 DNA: TGCGCCAGCAGTCGTGGGGGGAGTAACACTGAAGCTTTCTTT